This T cell receptor (beta chain) was observed in a study of Graves' ophthalmopathy and Graves' hyperthyroidism. The sample holds many counts of this clonotype. As yet, its antigen is unknown. The term stable hyperthyroidism indicated an absence of ophthalmopathy within 18 months of follow-up. CDR1 and CDR2 from the germline V gene are LNHDA and SQIVND (reference sequence). The CDR3 spans 12 residues. J gave up 8 bases and V 8 bases, and 6 bases lay outside the gene matches. Researchers took RNA transcripts and amplified TCR beta CDR3 regions from them. RT-PCR in the first round used HTBI primers; a second-round multiplex PCR followed. TCRdb reprocessed the multiplex PCR reads with MiXCR, giving one entry per CDR3 protein. The table includes about 620,000 distinct CDR3 sequences, approximately 22% detected once. Regarding the study as a whole: Clonotypes were expanded in thyroid at above 0.001 frequency, and most also appeared in blood.

This clonotype was obtained from a woman aged 18-35 years with stable Graves' hyperthyroidism. Some clones in this sample may be carry-over from other donors' samples. Sequenced: peripheral blood. The J gene is TRBJ1-5, the V gene TRBV19, with 7 bases identical to TRBD1. The CDR3 sequence is CASLGQVEPQHF. The CDR3 DNA reads as TGTGCCAGTCTTGGACAGGTGGAGCCCCAGCATTTT.